This T cell receptor beta chain originates from a study of blood T cells in healthy people across ages. General study results and limits: Greater diversity and more naive CD4+ cells were seen in long-lived donors than in aged donors.

The V gene lost 0 bases and the J gene lost 1 base, with 9 bases spanning the gap. Germline V gene sequence: CDR1 DFQATT, CDR2 SNEGSKA (reference sequence). CDR3 size: 14 residues. This clonotype was found a few times. As yet, its antigen is unknown. A second PCR, run for about 7 to 12 cycles, used a sample-barcoded 5' primer plus a J-beta primer mix. From the 5' RACE reads, TCRdb called clonotypes with MiXCR, one entry per CDR3 protein. The sample holds some 940,000 distinct CDR3 sequences, about 28% seen once. This sample also appeared in a second study, on T cells of mothers and their children. From that study: A slight, non-significant increase in overlap was found for related mother-child pairs relative to unrelated pairs.

Sequencing used blood. The chain recombines TRBV20-1 with TRBJ1-1; D is ambiguous. The receptor was isolated from a woman aged 40 to 55 in good health. CDR3 loop: CSARDDPRNTEAFF. CDR3 nucleotide sequence: TGCAGTGCTAGAGATGATCCGAGGAACACTGAAGCTTTCTTT.